These 21 T cell receptor beta chains were all obtained from the same sample, sequenced in a study of shared clonotypes between healthy human individuals (dated by TCRdb to the early 2020s). CD8 naive samples were CD45RO-negative cells positively selected for CCR7, giving a CD45RA+CCR7+ population that excluded TemRA cells. The library came from the immunoSEQ multiplex PCR assay. In its TCRdb copy, this immuneACCESS table keeps in-frame sequences only and misses some clones. Where compared with another copy, unresolved V genes explain less than half of these, and the others have no known cause. Within this sample are about 2.1 million clones, with 93% of them counted one time only. Together, the top ten hold about 1.6% of the sample. Input material: naive CD8+ T cells from PBMCs. Interpreted using the paper, the cell subset or site label stands for: CD45RA+CCR7+. Receptor source: a young man in good health. Some clones in this sample may be carry-over from other donors' samples.

The gene calls are TRBV5-1 and TRBJ2-7; TRBD2 matches at 7 bases. V dropped 0 bases and J dropped 7; count of bases not matched to a gene: 13. The CDR3 length is 16 residues. Germline loops: CDR1 SGHRS, CDR2 YFSETQ. The CDR3 sequence is CASSLADAGVHWEQYF. CDR3 DNA sequence: TGCGCCAGCAGCTTGGCCGACGCGGGAGTTCATTGGGAGCAGTACTTC.

The rearrangement joins TRBV7-6 to TRBJ1-1; 9 bases line up with TRBD1. Trimming at V came to 5 bases and at J to 5 bases, leaving 9 bases not matched to a gene. The CDR3 length is 15 residues. In germline, CDR1 is SGHVS, CDR2 FNYEAQ. This CDR3 reads CASSPLGTGRTEAFF. CDR3 DNA: TGTGCCAGCAGCCCCTTGGGGACAGGGAGAACTGAAGCTTTCTTT.

The genes are TRBV4-3 and TRBJ1-1; D possibly corresponds to TRBD1 (6 bases). The CDR3 extends over 13 amino acids. Per germline, CDR1 LGHNA and CDR2 YSLEER. V shed 4 bases and J shed 7 bases, with 13 bases lying between them. The CDR3 nucleotides read TGCGCCAGCAGCCTCTTCCCAGGGGTTGAAGCTTTCTTT. Translating it yields CASSLFPGVEAFF.

This chain links TRBV7-9 with TRBJ2-1; tentatively, D is TRBD1 or TRBD2 (5 bases each). Deletions cut 1 base from V and 4 bases from J, with 14 bases between. This CDR3 is 16 amino acids long. Germline CDR1 SEHNR, CDR2 FQNEAQ (reference sequence). The CDR3 nucleotides read TGTGCCAGCAGCTTAGGCCCCGGGACGGCATACAATGAGCAGTTCTTC. As protein: CASSLGPGTAYNEQFF.

This sequence joins TRBV7-6 and TRBJ2-3; TRBD2 matches 11 bases. The CDR3 runs to 16 residues. In germline, CDR1 is SGHVS, CDR2 FNYEAQ. V shed 2 bases, J shed 4 bases, and the junction held 5 bases outside the gene matches. CDR3 DNA: TGTGCCAGCAGCTTACTACTAGCGGGAGTGTCAGATACGCAGTATTTT. As protein: CASSLLLAGVSDTQYF.

The V and J genes are TRBV27 and TRBJ2-7; TRBD1 matches at 10 bases. Trimming removed 5 bases from V and 7 bases from J; junction bases left unmatched: 14. This CDR3 is 16 amino acids long. From germline, CDR1 is MNHEY and CDR2 SMNVEV (reference sequence). CDR3 sequence reads: CASSLHGTGVVGEQYF. The DNA of the CDR3 is TGTGCCAGCAGTCTCCATGGGACAGGGGTCGTTGGAGAGCAGTACTTC.

The V gene is TRBV10-3, the J gene TRBJ2-1; possible D gene TRBD2, 5 bases. The CDR3 runs to 19 residues. Deletions cut 0 bases from V and 0 bases from J, with 18 bases between. Per germline, CDR1 ENHRY and CDR2 SYGVKD. The CDR3 bases are TGTGCCATCAGTGAGTCGAGAGCGGTCTCCAGAAGCTCCTACAATGAGCAGTTCTTC. It yields the protein CAISESRAVSRSSYNEQFF.

The chain couples TRBV6-5 to TRBJ2-7; 12 positions match TRBD1. J was trimmed by 7 bases and V by 2 bases; bases with no gene match: 6. The CDR3 sequence is 15 residues long. Germline values: CDR1 MNHEY, CDR2 SVGAGI. The CDR3 here is CASSYGGQGAREQYF. The DNA for the CDR3 is TGTGCCAGCAGTTACGGGGGACAGGGGGCTAGGGAGCAGTACTTC.

This clone was picked up one time. The gene calls are TRBV13 and TRBJ2-7; 12 nucleotides line up with TRBD2. The CDR3 has 14 amino acids. V lost 6 bases to trimming and J lost 6 bases; unmatched junction nucleotides: 6. Germline assignment: CDR1 PRHDT and CDR2 FYEKMQ (reference sequence). The chain's CDR3 is CASRSTSGSAEQYF. The CDR3 bases are TGTGCCAGCAGATCGACTAGCGGGAGCGCCGAGCAGTACTTC.

The chain carries TRBV4-3 and TRBJ1-2, with D possibly matching TRBD1 (6 bases). The CDR3 runs to 15 residues. The V end was cut by 0 bases, the J end by 6 bases, with 14 bases between. Germline loops: CDR1 LGHNA, CDR2 YSLEER. The CDR3 sequence: CASSQDRTGFNGYTF. The DNA of the CDR3 is TGCGCCAGCAGCCAAGATCGCACAGGGTTTAATGGCTACACCTTC.

This chain connects TRBV7-8 to TRBJ2-5; no firm D call. Trimming took off 1 base at V and 5 bases at J, with 14 bases between the two ends. The CDR3 totals 15 residues. Germline lookup yields CDR1 SGHVS and CDR2 FQNEAQ. This chain's CDR3 is CASSLVKPMAETQYF. CDR3 in DNA: TGTGCCAGCAGCTTAGTAAAACCAATGGCGGAGACCCAGTACTTC.

This chain links TRBV7-9 with TRBJ2-1; 10 nucleotides agree with TRBD2. After removal of 3 bases from V and 0 bases from J, the junction contained 2 bases not matched to a gene. From germline, CDR1 is SEHNR and CDR2 FQNEAQ (reference sequence). The CDR3 loop spans 16 amino acids. In nucleotides, the CDR3 is TGTGCCAGCAGCTTCACTAGCGGGGACTCCTACAATGAGCAGTTCTTC. This encodes CASSFTSGDSYNEQFF.

In nucleotides, the CDR3 is TGTGCCAGCAGCTTGAGTTCGGACAGGGGCACAGATACGCAGTATTTT. Protein product: CASSLSSDRGTDTQYF. This chain connects TRBV5-5 to TRBJ2-3; 8 bases map to TRBD1. CDR1 SGHKS and CDR2 YYEKEE come from the germline V gene (reference sequence). The V and J ends lost 1 base and 1 base, in that order; junction bases with no gene match: 5. The CDR3 runs 16 residues. Full variable domain (rest looked up from reference TRBV5-5 and TRBJ2-3): DAGVTQSPTHLIKTRGQQVTLRCSPISGHKSVSWYQQVLGQGPQFIFQYYEKEERGRGNFPDRFSARQFPNYSSELNVNALLLGDSALYLCASSLSSDRGTDTQYFGPGTRLTVL.

The chain carries TRBV2 and TRBJ2-1; TRBD2 agrees at 8 bases. The CDR3 runs 18 residues. Germline CDR1 and CDR2: SNHLY and FYNNEI. After removal of 4 bases from V and 2 bases from J, the junction contained 13 bases not matched to a gene. Here the CDR3 reads CASSVDRGGRPTYNEQFF. Written as DNA, the CDR3 is TGTGCCAGCAGTGTGGACCGGGGCGGGAGGCCTACCTACAATGAGCAGTTCTTC.

This rearrangement joins TRBV25-1 to TRBJ1-1; D possibly corresponds to TRBD1 (5 bases). The CDR3 is 14 amino acids. Germline V CDR1 and CDR2: MGHDK, SYGVNS. V lost 4 bases and J lost 0, with 9 bases in between. The CDR3 sequence is CASSGQRLNTEAFF. The DNA of the CDR3 is TGTGCCAGCAGTGGACAGCGACTGAACACTGAAGCTTTCTTT.

J is TRBJ1-2 and V is TRBV7-2; D ambiguous. Trimming pared 2 bases from V and 8 bases from J, leaving 18 bases between. The CDR3 has 15 residues. Germline V gene data show CDR1 as SGHTA and CDR2 as FQGNSA. CDR3 DNA: TGTGCCAGCAGCTTATCATCGGGGTGGGGTAGCGGCTACACCTTC. It yields the protein CASSLSSGWGSGYTF. Combining the CDR3 with reference TRBV7-2 and TRBJ1-2 gives the whole variable domain GAGVSQSPSNKVTEKGKDVELRCDPISGHTALYWYRQSLGQGLEFLIYFQGNSAPDKSGLPSDRFSAERTGGSVSTLTIQRTQQEDSAVYLCASSLSSGWGSGYTFGSGTRLTVV.

The chain has TRBV5-1 and TRBJ2-1, with unresolved D. V was cut by 0 bases and J by 2 bases, with 12 bases left in between. Germline-derived CDR1 and CDR2 are SGHRS and YFSETQ. The CDR3 is 16 amino acids. The DNA for the CDR3 is TGCGCCAGCAGCTTGGACCTAGTCTCAACCTACAATGAGCAGTTCTTC. Its protein is CASSLDLVSTYNEQFF.

The chain carries TRBV28 and TRBJ1-4; no clear D gene. The germline gives CDR1 MDHEN, CDR2 SYDVKM. V dropped 3 bases and J dropped 4 bases, with 6 bases sitting between them. CDR3 length equals 13 residues. The CDR3 loop is CASSFFINEKLFF. CDR3 bases: TGTGCCAGCAGTTTTTTTATTAATGAAAAACTGTTTTTT. The complete variable domain, with remaining parts taken from reference TRBV28 and TRBJ1-4, reads DVKVTQSSRYLVKRTGEKVFLECVQDMDHENMFWYRQDPGLGLRLIYFSYDVKMKEKGDIPEGYSVSREKKERFSLILESASTNQTSMYLCASSFFINEKLFFGSGTQLSVL.

The chain combines TRBV28 with TRBJ1-2; 7 bases line up with TRBD1. The CDR3 contains 14 residues. Germline assignment: CDR1 MDHEN and CDR2 SYDVKM. Unmatched junction bases numbered 4, after V lost 2 bases and J lost 4 bases. The CDR3 spells CASSLRTGTYGYTF. Written as DNA, the CDR3 is TGTGCCAGCAGTTTAAGGACAGGCACCTATGGCTACACCTTC.

The CDR3 is CASKTRDRNYGYTF. CDR3 sequence (DNA): TGTGCCAGCAAAACCCGGGACAGGAACTATGGCTACACCTTC. The chain employs TRBV27 and TRBJ1-2; 8 nucleotides align to TRBD1. J gave up 2 bases and V 7 bases, and 6 bases lay outside the gene matches. Germline V gene data show CDR1 as MNHEY and CDR2 as SMNVEV (reference sequence). CDR3 length: 14 amino acids.

CDR3 DNA sequence: TGTGCCAGCAGCGGTACAGGGGGCATTGAGCAGTTCTTC. Protein sequence: CASSGTGGIEQFF. The chain joins TRBV9 to TRBJ2-1; TRBD1 matches at 9 bases. CDR3 size: 13 residues. Germline assignment: CDR1 SGDLS and CDR2 YYNGEE. The V gene end was trimmed by 3 bases and the J gene end by 9 bases; junction bases not matched to a gene: 4.